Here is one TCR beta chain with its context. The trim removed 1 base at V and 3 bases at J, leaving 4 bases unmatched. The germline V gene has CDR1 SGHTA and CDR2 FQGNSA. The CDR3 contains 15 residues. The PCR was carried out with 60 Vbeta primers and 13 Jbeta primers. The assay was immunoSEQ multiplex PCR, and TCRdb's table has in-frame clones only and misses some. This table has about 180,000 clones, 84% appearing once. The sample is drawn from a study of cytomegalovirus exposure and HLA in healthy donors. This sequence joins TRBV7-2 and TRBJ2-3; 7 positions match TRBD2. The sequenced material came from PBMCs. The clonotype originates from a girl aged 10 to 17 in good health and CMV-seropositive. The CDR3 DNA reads TGTGCCAGCAGCTTAGAGCGGGGCGTAACAGATACGCAGTATTTT. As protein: CASSLERGVTDTQYF.